Below, one T cell receptor (beta chain) is given with its context. As yet, its antigen is unknown. Assay: immunoSEQ multiplex PCR; the TCRdb copy retains only in-frame clones and omits some. The profile covers 89,000 or so clones, with around 83% appearing a single time and nearly 3.5% taken by the ten largest. V was clipped by 4 bases and J by 4 bases; unmatched bases: 18. Looked up from germline, CDR1 is LNHDA and CDR2 is SQIVND (reference sequence). This CDR3 comprises 20 residues. Those with chemo-refractory metastatic non-small-cell lung cancer were treated with focal radiation combined with CTLA-4 blockade using ipilimumab. The data stem from a study of radiotherapy plus CTLA-4 blockade in lung cancer. Overall study findings and caveats: In blood, TCR clones derived from the tumor expanded after radiotherapy plus ipilimumab.

This TCR came from a human donor with non-small cell lung cancer who had a partial response to radiotherapy plus ipilimumab. The source was peripheral blood, collected from a patient treated with radiotherapy plus ipilimumab. This chain connects TRBV19 to TRBJ1-5; TRBD1 matches 11 bases. The CDR3 region has the DNA TGTGCCAGTAGTACCCGTAGGACAGGGGGCGCATTATTAAGGAATCAGCCCCAGCATTTT. It yields the protein CASSTRRTGGALLRNQPQHF. Together with reference TRBV19 and TRBJ1-5, the CDR3 gives the full variable domain: DGGITQSPKYLFRKEGQNVTLSCEQNLNHDAMYWYRQDPGQGLRLIYYSQIVNDFQKGDIAEGYSVSREKKESFPLTVTSAQKNPTAFYLCASSTRRTGGALLRNQPQHFGDGTRLSIL.